The clone carrying this TCR beta chain occurred once. Its cognate antigen is unknown. This sample is drawn from a study of T cell responses to AZD1222 COVID-19 vaccine. Doses given second, at about 4 or about 12 weeks, were pooled. Generated by immunoSEQ multiplex PCR, the TCRdb table keeps only in-frame clones and is missing some. The sample shows some 80,000 clones, less than 95% of them seen only once. The study, taken as a whole, reports: The study sampled repertoires only after the peak T cell response.

Sequencing was performed on peripheral blood, taken 28 days after the second AZD1222 dose. The receptor comes from an adult who received the AZD1222 COVID-19 vaccine.

The CDR3: CASSGDLSNTEAFF. For the CDR3, the DNA is TGTGCCAGCAGCGGGGACCTATCGAACACTGAAGCTTTCTTT. This sequence joins TRBV7-9 and TRBJ1-1; tentative D call: TRBD1 (5 bases). V was clipped by 5 bases and J by 1 base, with 11 bases between them. CDR1 is SEHNR, CDR2 FQNEAQ, per germline (reference sequence). This CDR3 is built from 14 residues.